A selection of T cell receptor beta chains follows, all from one sample in a study of regulatory T cells in long-lasting Graves disease. MiXCR, run by TCRdb on the multiplex PCR reads, gives a single entry per CDR3 protein. The sample shows under 350,000 distinct CDR3 sequences, around 20% of them seen only once. Sequences were derived from peripheral blood mononuclear cells (PBMCs), sampled when the disease was refractory, from a patient treated with antithyroid drugs. Source of these receptors: a female donor with Graves disease. The CDR3 runs from the conserved cysteine through the conserved F or W. The D gene is left open where the match is weak. The size of a clone is reported for some rows only, either as once, few or many, or as a class for expanded clones.

NA	NA	TRBJ2-7	TRBV12-3/TRBV12-4	CASGPRIGRRGSYEQYF	TGTGCCAGCGGTCCCCGAATTGGGCGCCGGGGCTCCTACGAGCAGTACTTC
NA	few	TRBJ1-5	TRBV4-1	CASSQTENQPQHF	TGCGCCAGCAGCCAGACAGAAAATCAGCCCCAGCATTTT
NA	many	TRBJ1-1	TRBV2	CASSGEMNTEAFF	TGTGCCAGCAGTGGAGAGATGAACACTGAAGCTTTCTTT
NA	many	TRBJ2-7	TRBV7-2	CASSLAPIPNYEQYF	TGTGCCAGCAGCTTAGCGCCGATCCCCAATTACGAGCAGTACTTC
NA	NA	TRBJ2-1	TRBV12-3/TRBV12-4	CASSLALGGGGEQFF	TGTGCCAGCAGTTTAGCGTTAGGAGGGGGGGGTGAGCAGTTCTTC
NA	NA	TRBJ2-5	TRBV20-1	CSAKRAAEVWETQYF	TGCAGTGCGAAAAGGGCAGCGGAAGTATGGGAGACCCAGTACTTC
NA	many	TRBJ2-7	TRBV28	CASSFLGYKGVHEQYF	TGTGCCAGCAGTTTCTTAGGGTACAAAGGAGTCCACGAGCAGTACTTC
TRBD1	many	TRBJ1-5	TRBV29-1	CSVALDRANQPQHF	TGCAGCGTTGCCCTCGACAGGGCGAATCAGCCCCAGCATTTT
TRBD2	NA	TRBJ2-2	TRBV28	CASSLSLAAPNTGELFF	TGTGCCAGCAGTTTATCCCTAGCGGCCCCGAACACCGGGGAGCTGTTTTTT
TRBD2	few	TRBJ2-5	TRBV11-3	CASSLGLAGPYQETQYF	TGTGCCAGCAGCTTGGGACTAGCGGGCCCGTACCAAGAGACCCAGTACTTC
NA	NA	TRBJ1-4	TRBV6-1	CASSRLNEKLFF	TGTGCCAGCAGCCGGCTTAATGAAAAACTGTTTTTT
NA	many	TRBJ1-1	TRBV20-1	CSAHRGVGNTEAFF	TGCAGTGCTCATCGCGGGGTGGGGAACACTGAAGCTTTCTTT
NA	few	TRBJ1-2	TRBV20-1	CSARMGGGGYTF	TGCAGTGCTAGGATGGGCGGAGGCGGCTACACCTTC
NA	many	TRBJ1-1	TRBV3-1	CASSQGEQAWWTEAFF	TGTGCCAGCAGCCAAGGTGAACAGGCCTGGTGGACTGAAGCTTTCTTT
TRBD1	many	TRBJ1-4	TRBV4-3	CASSQDVQGNEKLFF	TGCGCCAGCAGCCAAGATGTACAGGGGAATGAAAAACTGTTTTTT
TRBD1	NA	TRBJ2-1	TRBV11-2	CASSPRTGFFYEQFF	TGTGCCAGCAGCCCACGGACAGGGTTTTTCTATGAGCAGTTCTTC
NA	NA	TRBJ1-5	TRBV6-5	CASSFATGTGGGQPRHF	NA
TRBD2	many	TRBJ2-5	TRBV20-1	CSGLAARGNGETQYF	TGCAGTGGACTAGCGGCACGGGGCAACGGAGAGACCCAGTACTTC
NA	NA	TRBJ2-5	TRBV10-3	CAIAPGQETQYF	TGTGCCATCGCCCCAGGCCAAGAGACCCAGTACTTC
NA	many	TRBJ2-7	TRBV6-2/TRBV6-3	CASSYSRQYEQYF	TGTGCCAGCAGTTACTCGAGACAATACGAGCAGTACTTC
NA	many	TRBJ2-7	TRBV28	CASSFRDTFYEQYF	TGTGCCAGCAGTTTCCGGGACACTTTCTACGAGCAGTACTTC
NA	few	TRBJ2-6	TRBV20-1	CSARGAGLRFSGANVLTF	TGCAGTGCTAGAGGGGCAGGGCTGAGGTTCTCTGGGGCCAACGTCCTGACTTTC
TRBD1	many	TRBJ2-5	TRBV20-1	CSAQGEETQYF	TGCAGTGCCCAGGGGGAGGAGACCCAGTACTTC
TRBD2	few	TRBJ2-7	TRBV6-5	CASSYLRGRDSGTNYEQYF	TGTGCCAGCAGCTACCTTCGGGGGAGGGATAGCGGGACTAATTACGAGCAGTACTTC